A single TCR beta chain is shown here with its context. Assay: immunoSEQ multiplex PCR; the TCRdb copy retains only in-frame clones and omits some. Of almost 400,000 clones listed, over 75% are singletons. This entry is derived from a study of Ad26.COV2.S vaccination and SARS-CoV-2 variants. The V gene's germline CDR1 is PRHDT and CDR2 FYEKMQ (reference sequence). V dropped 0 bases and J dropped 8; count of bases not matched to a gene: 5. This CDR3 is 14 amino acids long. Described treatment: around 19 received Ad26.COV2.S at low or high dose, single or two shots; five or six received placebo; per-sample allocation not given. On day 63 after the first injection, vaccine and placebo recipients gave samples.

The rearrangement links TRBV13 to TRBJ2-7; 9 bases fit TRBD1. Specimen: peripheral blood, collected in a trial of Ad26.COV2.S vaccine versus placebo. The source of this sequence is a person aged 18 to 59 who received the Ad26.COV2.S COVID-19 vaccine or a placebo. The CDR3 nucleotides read TGTGCCAGCAGCTTAGGGGACAGGGGATTCAAGCAGTACTTC. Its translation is CASSLGDRGFKQYF.